This T cell receptor (beta chain) was obtained from a study of blood T cell repertoires in COVID-19. Study background: T cells, B-cell-depleted T cells, or PBMCs supplied cDNA or gDNA.

A Seattle source enrolled patients during active infection and followed them longitudinally. Authors' data handling: Counts of nucleated cells, estimated from reference gene primer amplification, were obtained. Produced via immunoSEQ multiplex PCR; TCRdb's table is partial and in-frame only. That table is the source of V, J and clone size, and D and trimming were worked out from the DNA. The sample shows 250,000 to 350,000 clones, about 85% of them seen only once. Germline trimming cut 4 bases from V and 2 bases from J; bases unmatched to any gene: 7. The CDR3 extends over 14 amino acids. Germline V gene sequence: CDR1 SQVTM, CDR2 ANQGSEA.

The sequenced sample was peripheral blood. This sequence joins TRBV29-1 and TRBJ2-5; 7 bases are shared with TRBD1. This receptor was identified in a human donor with COVID-19, enrolled during active disease. The donor label of this sample is uncertain. CDR3 DNA sequence: TGCAGCGTTGCTTCCGGGACAGCTCAAGAGACCCAGTACTTC. Protein sequence: CSVASGTAQETQYF.